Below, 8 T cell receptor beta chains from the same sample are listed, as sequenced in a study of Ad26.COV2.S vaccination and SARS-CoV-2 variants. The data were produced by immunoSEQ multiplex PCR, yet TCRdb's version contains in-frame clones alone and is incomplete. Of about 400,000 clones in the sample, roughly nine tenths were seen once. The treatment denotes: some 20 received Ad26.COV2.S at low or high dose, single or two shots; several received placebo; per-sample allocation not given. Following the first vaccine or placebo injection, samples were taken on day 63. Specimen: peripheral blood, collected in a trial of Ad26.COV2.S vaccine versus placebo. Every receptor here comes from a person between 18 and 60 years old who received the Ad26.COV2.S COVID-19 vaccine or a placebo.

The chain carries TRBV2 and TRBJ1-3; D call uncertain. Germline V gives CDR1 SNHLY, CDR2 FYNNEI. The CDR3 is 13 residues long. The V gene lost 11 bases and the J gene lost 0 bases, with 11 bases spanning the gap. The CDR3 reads CAGKDPSGNTIYF. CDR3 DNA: TGTGCCGGGAAGGATCCCTCTGGAAACACCATATATTTT.

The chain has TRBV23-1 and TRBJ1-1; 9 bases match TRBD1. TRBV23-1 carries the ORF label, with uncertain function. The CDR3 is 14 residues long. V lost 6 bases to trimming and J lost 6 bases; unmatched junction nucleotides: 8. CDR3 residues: CASSLTGGCPEAFF. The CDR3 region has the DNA TGCGCCAGCAGCCTAACAGGGGGCTGCCCTGAAGCTTTCTTT.

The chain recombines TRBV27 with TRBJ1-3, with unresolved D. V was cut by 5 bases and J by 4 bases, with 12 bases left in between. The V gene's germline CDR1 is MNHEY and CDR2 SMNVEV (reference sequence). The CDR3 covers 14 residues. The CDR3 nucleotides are TGTGCCAGCAGTCCTGGGGTAGACGGAAACACCATATATTTT. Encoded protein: CASSPGVDGNTIYF.

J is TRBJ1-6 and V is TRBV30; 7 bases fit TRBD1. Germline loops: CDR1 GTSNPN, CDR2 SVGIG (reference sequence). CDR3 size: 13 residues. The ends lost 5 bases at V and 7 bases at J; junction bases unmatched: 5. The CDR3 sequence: CAWDRDLNSPLHF. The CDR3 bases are TGTGCCTGGGACAGGGATCTCAATTCACCCCTCCACTTT.

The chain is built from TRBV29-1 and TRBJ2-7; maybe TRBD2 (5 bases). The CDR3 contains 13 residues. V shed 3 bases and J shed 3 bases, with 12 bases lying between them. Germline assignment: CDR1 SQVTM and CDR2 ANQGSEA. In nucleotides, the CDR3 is TGCAGCGTTGATGAGGGTGGTAGCTACGAGCAGTACTTC. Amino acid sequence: CSVDEGGSYEQYF.

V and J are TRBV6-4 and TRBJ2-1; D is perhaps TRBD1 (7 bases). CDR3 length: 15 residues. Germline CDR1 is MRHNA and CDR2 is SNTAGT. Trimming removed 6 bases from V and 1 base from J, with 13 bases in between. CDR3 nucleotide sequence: TGTGCCAGCAGCGAGCAGGGGGGTTCCTACAATGAGCAGTTCTTC. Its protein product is CASSEQGGSYNEQFF.

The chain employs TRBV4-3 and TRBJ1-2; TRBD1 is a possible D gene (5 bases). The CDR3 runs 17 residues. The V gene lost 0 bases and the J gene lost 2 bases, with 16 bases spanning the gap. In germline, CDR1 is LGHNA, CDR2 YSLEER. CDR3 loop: CASSQEVRGTANYGYTF. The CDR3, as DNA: TGCGCCAGCAGCCAAGAAGTGAGAGGGACGGCGAACTATGGCTACACCTTC.

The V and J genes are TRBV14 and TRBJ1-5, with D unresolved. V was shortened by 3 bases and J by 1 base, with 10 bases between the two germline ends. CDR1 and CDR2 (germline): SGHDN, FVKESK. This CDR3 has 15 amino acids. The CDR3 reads CASSHDPQSNQPQHF. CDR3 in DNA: TGTGCCAGCAGCCATGACCCCCAGAGCAATCAGCCCCAGCATTTT.